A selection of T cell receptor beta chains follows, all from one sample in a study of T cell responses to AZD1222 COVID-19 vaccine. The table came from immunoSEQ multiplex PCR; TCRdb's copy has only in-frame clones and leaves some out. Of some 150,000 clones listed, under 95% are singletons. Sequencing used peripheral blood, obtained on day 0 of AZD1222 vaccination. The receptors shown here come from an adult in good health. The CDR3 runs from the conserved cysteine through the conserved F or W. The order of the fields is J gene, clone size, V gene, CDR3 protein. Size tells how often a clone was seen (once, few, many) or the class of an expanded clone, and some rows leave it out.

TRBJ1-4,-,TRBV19,CASSRLEGPINEKLFF
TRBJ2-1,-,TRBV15,CATARAGASYNEQFF
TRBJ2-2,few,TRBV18,CASSPRTGELFF
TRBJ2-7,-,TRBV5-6,CASSGQGYEQYF
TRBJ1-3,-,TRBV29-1,CSAPPRPRGSGNTIYF
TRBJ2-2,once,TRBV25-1,CASSRGGSTGELFF
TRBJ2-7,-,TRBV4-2,CASSQGIAGLYEQYF
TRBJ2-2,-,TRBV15,CATSRDSSLGELFF
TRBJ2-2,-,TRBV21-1,CASSPGGGSGTGELFF
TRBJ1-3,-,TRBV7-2,CASSLDFRVKSGNTIYF
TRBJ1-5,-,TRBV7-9,CASSFLGEHQPQHF
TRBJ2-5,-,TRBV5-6,CASSLGQETQYF
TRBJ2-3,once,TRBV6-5,CASSSTIRADTQYF
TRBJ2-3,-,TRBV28,CASSLLAGGPSTDTQYF
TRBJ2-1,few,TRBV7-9,CASSFMGVTYNEQFF
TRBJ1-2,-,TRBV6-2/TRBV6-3,CASSIGRGKNYGYTF
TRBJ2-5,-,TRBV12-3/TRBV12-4,CASSLIASSQYF
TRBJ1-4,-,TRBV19,CASSIDQVGEKLFF
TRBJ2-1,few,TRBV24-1,CATSDLVGGSYNEQFF
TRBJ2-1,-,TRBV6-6,CASSRPRNEQFF
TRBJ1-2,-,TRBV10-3,CAISAPGQSNYGYTF
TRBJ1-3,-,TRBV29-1,CSVGWGSGNTIYF
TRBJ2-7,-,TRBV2,CASTLAIDEQYF
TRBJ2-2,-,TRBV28,CASSTIAGANTGELFF
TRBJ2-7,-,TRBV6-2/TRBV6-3,CASSTTDRPSYEQYF
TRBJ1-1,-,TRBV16,CASSLAGTVATEAFF
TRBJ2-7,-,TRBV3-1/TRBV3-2,CASSQEGSAGPSYEQYF
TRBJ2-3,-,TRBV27,CASSFGIADTQYF
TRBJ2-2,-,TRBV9,CASSAGLAEYTGELFF
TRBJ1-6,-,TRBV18,CASSPTSGDSPLHF
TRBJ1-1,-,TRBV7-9,CASSLGMAGADEAFF
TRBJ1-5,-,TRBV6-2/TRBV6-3,CASRYRGLQHF
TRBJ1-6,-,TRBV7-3,CASSSGIQGSPLHF
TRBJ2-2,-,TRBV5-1,CASRPGGGTVPGELFF
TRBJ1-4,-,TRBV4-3,CASSQGGRSNEKLFF
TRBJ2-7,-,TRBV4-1,CASSPGQGATYEQYF
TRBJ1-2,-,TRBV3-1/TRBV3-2,CASSQGSHGYTF
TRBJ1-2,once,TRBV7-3,CASSFGGFVGYTF
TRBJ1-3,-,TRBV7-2,CASSSTPTGATGNTIYF
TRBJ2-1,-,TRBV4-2,CASSKGESGTRSNEQFF
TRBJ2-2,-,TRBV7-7,CAIEGDTGELFF
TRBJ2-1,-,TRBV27,CASSFQTSSSYNEQFF
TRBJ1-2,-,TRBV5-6,CASMLPADGGSYTF
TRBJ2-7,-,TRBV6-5,CASRVTESYEQYF
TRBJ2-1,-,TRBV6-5,CASSYGVEQFF
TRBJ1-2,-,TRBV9,CASSVGGVWGYTF
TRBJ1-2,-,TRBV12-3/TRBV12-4,CASSPRLYGYTF
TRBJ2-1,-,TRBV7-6,CASSGTSGSSYNEQFF
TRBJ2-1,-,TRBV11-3,CASTLGRVGSEKDNEQFF
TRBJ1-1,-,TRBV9,CASSASWGGYTEAFF
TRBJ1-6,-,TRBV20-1,CSAGIEMALHF
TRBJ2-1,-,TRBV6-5,CASSPTGSNEQFF